This T cell receptor (beta chain) came from a study of T cell responses to AZD1222 COVID-19 vaccine. Trimming stripped 6 bases from V and 0 bases from J, with 13 bases between. The CDR3 consists of 15 residues. Looked up from germline, CDR1 is SGHNT and CDR2 is YENEEA. Sequencing was performed with immunoSEQ multiplex PCR; in TCRdb, only in-frame clones are kept and a portion is missing. The sample lists around 75,000 clones; 80% to 90% were seen once. Sequenced here: peripheral blood, sampled on day 0 of AZD1222 vaccination. The chain employs TRBV11-3 and TRBJ2-3; TRBD1 is a possible D gene (6 bases). This clonotype was obtained from an adult in good health. This CDR3 is CASRSRQDSTDTQYF. The CDR3, as DNA: TGTGCCAGCAGATCCCGACAGGACAGCACAGATACGCAGTATTTT. The full variable domain, in which reference TRBV11-3 and TRBJ2-3 provide the parts outside the CDR3, is EAGVVQSPRYKIIEKKQPVAFWCNPISGHNTLYWYLQNLGQGPELLIRYENEEAVDDSQLPKDRFSAERLKGVDSTLKIQPAELGDSAVYLCASRSRQDSTDTQYFGPGTRLTVL.